This TCR beta chain came from a study of blood T cell repertoires in COVID-19. Repertoires were generated with immunoSEQ multiplex PCR, while TCRdb's copy carries only in-frame clones and drops some. The sample holds 200,000 to 250,000 clones, 82% seen once. The receptor's source is a man aged 40-49 years who had recovered from COVID-19. The sample consisted of PBMCs or T cells enriched from blood (not recorded which).

This chain's CDR3 is CASSAQGADTEAFF. The CDR3 coding sequence is TGCGCCAGCAGCGCACAGGGGGCGGACACTGAAGCTTTCTTT. The gene calls are TRBV5-1 and TRBJ1-1, with 9 nucleotides matching TRBD1. The germline V gene encodes CDR1 SGHRS and CDR2 YFSETQ. The CDR3 has 14 residues. Germline trimming cut 4 bases from V and 3 bases from J; bases unmatched to any gene: 4. Full variable domain (outside the CDR3, taken from reference TRBV5-1 and TRBJ1-1): KAGVTQTPRYLIKTRGQQVTLSCSPISGHRSVSWYQQTPGQGLQFLFEYFSETQRNKGNFPGRFSGRQFSNSRSEMNVSTLELGDSALYLCASSAQGADTEAFFGQGTRLTVV.